In its sample, the clone carrying this TCR beta chain was seen a few times. Its antigen is still unknown. This entry belongs to a study of vaccination and CD4 T cells after COVID-19. Study background: Overlapping SARS-CoV-2, HCoV-NL63, HCoV-OC43 and HCoV-229E spike peptides were used to stimulate cells. Every culture used as a control got a CEFX pool, an HIV-1 Nef pool, or no peptide.

Treatment indicated: roughly 11-day PBMC culture with coronavirus spike peptide pools or control peptides (ViraFEST assay). Wells that each held roughly 1.9 million PBMCs were cultured with roughly 9.8 IU/ml IL-2 and about 10 ug/ml peptide pools. Cultured CD4+ T cell DNA was sequenced using the Oncomine TCR Beta short-read assay. Once CD4+ T cells had been cultured, genomic DNA was extracted from them. TCRdb re-called the PCR reads with MiXCR, one entry per CDR3 protein. The data show about 19,000 distinct CDR3 sequences, less than 50% seen once. Trimming pared 6 bases from V and 2 bases from J, leaving 18 bases between. Germline assignment: CDR1 DFQATT and CDR2 SNEGSKA (reference sequence). The CDR3 consists of 15 residues.

The V gene is TRBV20-1, the J gene TRBJ2-3, with a possible D match to TRBD2 (7 bases). The clonotype was recovered from a human donor with COVID-19. The sample comprised cultured CD4+ T cells from blood. The CDR3 sequence: CSAETGGGATDTQYF. CDR3 DNA sequence: TGCAGTGCCGAGACCGGAGGGGGGGCCACAGATACGCAGTATTTT.